The 2 T cell receptor beta chains in this list originate from one sample, sequenced in a study of technical replicates of blood from a handful of donors (dated by TCRdb to between 2016 and 2019). Library preparation was by the immunoSEQ multiplex PCR assay. The table was pulled from immuneACCESS by TCRdb, which kept in-frame rearrangements only. Such tables lose some clones; where checked, under half of the loss comes from unresolved V genes, and the rest has no known cause. The table for this sample lists tens of thousands of clones; approximately 90% of them were counted only once. 4.7% of the sample belongs to the ten largest clones. Material: PBMCs. The receptors stem from a human donor in good health. Some clones in this sample may be carry-over from other donors' samples.

The rearrangement joins TRBV2 to TRBJ2-7; D uncertain. Germline CDR1 is SNHLY and CDR2 is FYNNEI. The CDR3 loop spans 14 amino acids. V was trimmed by 1 base and J by 6 bases, leaving 13 bases between them. CDR3 sequence reads: CASSEVQFLAEQYF. CDR3 in DNA: TGTGCCAGCAGTGAAGTTCAGTTTCTCGCCGAGCAGTACTTC.

V usage is TRBV6-1 and J usage is TRBJ1-5, with D uncertain. Trimming took off 4 bases at V and 7 bases at J, with 14 bases between the two ends. Germline V lookup: CDR1 MNHNS, CDR2 SASEGT. The length of the CDR3 is 14 residues. CDR3 sequence: CASSVRGFEQPQHF. The CDR3 bases are TGTGCCAGCAGTGTAAGAGGGTTCGAACAGCCCCAGCATTTT.